This T cell receptor (beta chain) was recovered during a study of cytomegalovirus exposure and HLA in healthy donors. General observations from the study: Rates of TCR association differed by HLA locus in a later analysis, with DRB1 highest and HLA-C lowest. Presence/absence analyses assumed roughly uniform sequencing depth across donors. Altogether, more than 150 TCR beta chains were recorded as cytomegalovirus-associated. An Asian-associated ancestry cluster reportedly showed fewer N-insertions than the approximately 620-donor mean in a later analysis.

Concerning this clone: Its antigen is unknown.

V was clipped by 1 base and J by 1 base; unmatched bases: 4. Germline CDR1 reads SGHVS; CDR2 reads FQNEAQ. The CDR3 length is 15 residues. Use of 60 Vbeta and 13 Jbeta primers characterized the PCR. Measured with immunoSEQ multiplex PCR; TCRdb has only the in-frame clones, and not every one. Here the sample spans more than 100,000 clones, roughly 71% being singletons. The V gene is TRBV7-8, the J gene TRBJ2-7, with 7 bases that match TRBD2. Specimen: PBMCs. This clonotype originated in a woman between 40 and 50 years old in good health and CMV-seronegative. Here the CDR3 DNA reads TGTGCCAGCAGCTTAGGGGAGGGCAATTCCTACGAGCAGTACTTC. Amino acids: CASSLGEGNSYEQYF.